The entry below describes one TCR beta chain. Trimming cost V 7 bases and J 8 bases, with 12 bases left between them. The length of the CDR3 is 12 residues. Germline loops: CDR1 MDHEN, CDR2 SYDVKM. This entry comes from a study of blood T cell repertoires in COVID-19. Libraries were prepared by immunoSEQ multiplex PCR; TCRdb keeps only in-frame clonotypes and omits some of them. The table records some 270,000 clones, about 90% of them present only once. The sequencing input was PBMCs or T cells enriched from blood (not recorded which). The chain has TRBV28 and TRBJ2-1; the D gene is possibly TRBD2 (5 bases). The clonotype was recovered from a woman in her sixties or seventies who had recovered from COVID-19. CDR3 region: CASTDSRDEQFF. The CDR3 region has the DNA TGTGCCAGCACGGACTCCCGGGATGAGCAGTTCTTC. Variable domain in full (rest from reference TRBV28 and TRBJ2-1): DVKVTQSSRYLVKRTGEKVFLECVQDMDHENMFWYRQDPGLGLRLIYFSYDVKMKEKGDIPEGYSVSREKKERFSLILESASTNQTSMYLCASTDSRDEQFFGPGTRLTVL.